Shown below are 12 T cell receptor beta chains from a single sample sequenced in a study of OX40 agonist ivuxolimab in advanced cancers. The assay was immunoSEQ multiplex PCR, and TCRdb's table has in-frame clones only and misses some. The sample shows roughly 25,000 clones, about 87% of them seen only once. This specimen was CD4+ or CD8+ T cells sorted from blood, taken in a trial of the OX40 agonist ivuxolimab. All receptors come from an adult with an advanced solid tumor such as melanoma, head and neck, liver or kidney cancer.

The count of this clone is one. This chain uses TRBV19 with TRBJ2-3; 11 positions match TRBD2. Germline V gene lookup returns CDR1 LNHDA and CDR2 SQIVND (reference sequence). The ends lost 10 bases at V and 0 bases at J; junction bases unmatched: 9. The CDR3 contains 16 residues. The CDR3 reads CATKLASGGSTDTQYF. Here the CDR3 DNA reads TGTGCCACCAAACTGGCTAGCGGGGGGAGCACAGATACGCAGTATTTT.

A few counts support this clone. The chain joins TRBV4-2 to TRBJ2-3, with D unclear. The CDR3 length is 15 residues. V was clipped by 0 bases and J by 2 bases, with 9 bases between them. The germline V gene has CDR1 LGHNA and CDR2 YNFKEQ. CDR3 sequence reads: CASSQDRSYTDTQYF. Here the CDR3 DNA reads TGTGCCAGCAGCCAAGATCGGAGTTACACAGATACGCAGTATTTT.

The CDR3 DNA follows: TGTGCCAGCAGTTTATCCTGGACTAGCGGGAGATACGAGCAGTACTTC. This codes for CASSLSWTSGRYEQYF. The V and J genes are TRBV28 and TRBJ2-7; 13 positions agree with TRBD2. V lost 1 base and J lost 4; bases outside the gene matches: 4. This CDR3 contains 16 residues. Per the germline V gene, CDR1 is MDHEN and CDR2 is SYDVKM.

CDR3 sequence (DNA): TGTGCCAGCAGCAAGGGGACTTACCCAAATCAGCCCCAGCATTTT. Translation: CASSKGTYPNQPQHF. The genes are TRBV5-6 and TRBJ1-5, with D tentatively TRBD1 (5 bases). Germline CDR1 is SGHDT and CDR2 is YYEEEE. The CDR3 runs to 15 residues. The ends were cut back, 4 bases at V and 4 bases at J, with 15 bases in the middle.

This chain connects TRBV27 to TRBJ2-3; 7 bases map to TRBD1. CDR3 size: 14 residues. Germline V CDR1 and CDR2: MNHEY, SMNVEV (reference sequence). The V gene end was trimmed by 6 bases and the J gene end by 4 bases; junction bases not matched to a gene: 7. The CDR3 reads CASRSGGRSDTQYF. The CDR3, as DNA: TGTGCCAGCAGGTCAGGGGGAAGGTCAGATACGCAGTATTTT.

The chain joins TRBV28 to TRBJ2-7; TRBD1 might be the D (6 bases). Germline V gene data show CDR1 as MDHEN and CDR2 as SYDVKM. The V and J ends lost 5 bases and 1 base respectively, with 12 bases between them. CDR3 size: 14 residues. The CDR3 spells CASSRGQGSYEQYF. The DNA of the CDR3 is TGTGCCAGCAGTCGGGGCCAGGGGTCCTACGAGCAGTACTTC.

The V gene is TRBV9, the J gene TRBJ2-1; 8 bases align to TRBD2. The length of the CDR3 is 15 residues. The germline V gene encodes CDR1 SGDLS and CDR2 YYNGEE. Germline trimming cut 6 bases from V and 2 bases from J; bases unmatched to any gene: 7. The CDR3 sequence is CASTPSGSTYNEQFF. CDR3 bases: TGTGCCAGCACCCCTAGCGGGTCGACCTACAATGAGCAGTTCTTC. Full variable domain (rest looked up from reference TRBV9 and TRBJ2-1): DSGVTQTPKHLITATGQRVTLRCSPRSGDLSVYWYQQSLDQGLQFLIQYYNGEERAKGNILERFSAQQFPDLHSELNLSSLELGDSALYFCASTPSGSTYNEQFFGPGTRLTVL.

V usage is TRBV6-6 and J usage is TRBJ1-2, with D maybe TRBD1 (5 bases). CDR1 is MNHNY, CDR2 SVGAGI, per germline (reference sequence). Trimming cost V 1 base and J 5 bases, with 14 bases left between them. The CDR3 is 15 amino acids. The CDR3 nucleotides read TGTGCCAGCAGTTACTTAGGGGTAGCGGGGTATGGCTACACCTTC. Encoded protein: CASSYLGVAGYGYTF.

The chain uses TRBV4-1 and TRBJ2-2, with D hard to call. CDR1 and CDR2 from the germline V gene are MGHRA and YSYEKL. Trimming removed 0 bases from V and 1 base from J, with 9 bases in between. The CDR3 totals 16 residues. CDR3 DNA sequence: TGCGCCAGCAGCCAAGAATTTGTTGGGAACACCGGGGAGCTGTTTTTT. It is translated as CASSQEFVGNTGELFF.

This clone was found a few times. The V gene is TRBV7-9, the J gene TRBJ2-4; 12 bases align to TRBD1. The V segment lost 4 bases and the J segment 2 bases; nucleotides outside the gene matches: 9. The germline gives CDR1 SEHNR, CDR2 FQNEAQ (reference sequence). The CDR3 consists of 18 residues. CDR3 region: CASSSPGGTGGSKNIQYF. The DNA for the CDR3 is TGTGCCAGCAGCTCCCCCGGGGGGACAGGGGGCTCCAAAAACATTCAGTACTTC.

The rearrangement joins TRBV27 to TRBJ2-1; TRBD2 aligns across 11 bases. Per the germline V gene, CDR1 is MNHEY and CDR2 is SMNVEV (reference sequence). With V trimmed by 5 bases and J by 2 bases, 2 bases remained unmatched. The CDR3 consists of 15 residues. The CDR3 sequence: CASSPLAGAYNEQFF. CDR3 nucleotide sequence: TGTGCCAGCAGTCCACTAGCGGGGGCCTACAATGAGCAGTTCTTC.

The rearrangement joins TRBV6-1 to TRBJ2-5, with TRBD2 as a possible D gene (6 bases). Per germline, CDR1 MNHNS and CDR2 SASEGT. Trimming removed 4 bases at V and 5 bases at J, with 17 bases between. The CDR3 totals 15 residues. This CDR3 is CASSVSGLRQETQYF. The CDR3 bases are TGTGCCAGCAGTGTATCGGGACTCCGTCAGGAGACCCAGTACTTC.